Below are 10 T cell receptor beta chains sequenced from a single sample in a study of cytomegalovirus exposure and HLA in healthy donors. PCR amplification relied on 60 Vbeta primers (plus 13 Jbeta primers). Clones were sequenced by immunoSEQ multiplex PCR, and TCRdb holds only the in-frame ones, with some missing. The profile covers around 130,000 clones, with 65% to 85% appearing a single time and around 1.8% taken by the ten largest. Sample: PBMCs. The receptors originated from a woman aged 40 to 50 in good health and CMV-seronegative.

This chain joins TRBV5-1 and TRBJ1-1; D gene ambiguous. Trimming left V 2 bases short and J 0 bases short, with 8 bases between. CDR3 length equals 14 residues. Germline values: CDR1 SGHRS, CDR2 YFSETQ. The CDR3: CASSLTDMNTEAFF. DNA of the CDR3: TGCGCCAGCAGCTTAACAGACATGAACACTGAAGCTTTCTTT.

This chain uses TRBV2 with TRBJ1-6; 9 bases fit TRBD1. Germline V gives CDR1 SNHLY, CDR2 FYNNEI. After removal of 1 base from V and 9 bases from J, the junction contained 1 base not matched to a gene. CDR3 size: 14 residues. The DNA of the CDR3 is TGTGCCAGCAGTGAAGGGACAGGGGTTTCACCCCTCCACTTT. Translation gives CASSEGTGVSPLHF.

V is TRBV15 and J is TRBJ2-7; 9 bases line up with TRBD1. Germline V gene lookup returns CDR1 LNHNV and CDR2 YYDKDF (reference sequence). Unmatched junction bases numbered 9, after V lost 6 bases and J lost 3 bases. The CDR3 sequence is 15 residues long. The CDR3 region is CATSRPGTGHYEQYF. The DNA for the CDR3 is TGTGCCACCAGTCGGCCCGGGACAGGGCACTACGAGCAGTACTTC.

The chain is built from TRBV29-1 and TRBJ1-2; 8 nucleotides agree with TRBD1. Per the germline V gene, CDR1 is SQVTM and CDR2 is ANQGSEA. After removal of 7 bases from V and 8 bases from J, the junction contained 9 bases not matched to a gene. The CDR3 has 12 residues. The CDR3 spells CSAGTGGGGYTF. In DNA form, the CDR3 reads TGCAGCGCCGGGACAGGAGGGGGGGGCTACACCTTC.

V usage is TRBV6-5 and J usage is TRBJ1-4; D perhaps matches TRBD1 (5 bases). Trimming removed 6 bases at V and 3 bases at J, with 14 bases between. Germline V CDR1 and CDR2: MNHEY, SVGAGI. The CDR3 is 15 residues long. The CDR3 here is CASRARGAANEKLFF. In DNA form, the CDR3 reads TGTGCCAGCAGGGCCCGCGGGGCGGCTAATGAAAAACTGTTTTTT.

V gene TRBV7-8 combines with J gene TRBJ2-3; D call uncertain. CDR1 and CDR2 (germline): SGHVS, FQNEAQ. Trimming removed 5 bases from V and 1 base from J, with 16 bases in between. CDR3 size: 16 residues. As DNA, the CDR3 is TGTGCCAGCAGCCCGACCCTACAGAAGCGCACAGATACGCAGTATTTT. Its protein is CASSPTLQKRTDTQYF.

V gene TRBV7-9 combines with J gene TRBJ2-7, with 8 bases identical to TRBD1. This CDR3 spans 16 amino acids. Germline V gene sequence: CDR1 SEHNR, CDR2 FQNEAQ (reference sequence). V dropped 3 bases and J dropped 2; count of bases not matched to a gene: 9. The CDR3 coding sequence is TGTGCCAGCAGCTTGGCAGGGGGCCGGGGAGCCTACGAGCAGTACTTC. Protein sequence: CASSLAGGRGAYEQYF.

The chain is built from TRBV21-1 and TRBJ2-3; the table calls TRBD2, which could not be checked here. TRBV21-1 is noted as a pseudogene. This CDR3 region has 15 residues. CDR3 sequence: CASSRLRGGTDTQYF. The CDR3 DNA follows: TGTGCCAGCAGCAGACTGCGGGGGGGGACAGATACGCAGTATTTT.

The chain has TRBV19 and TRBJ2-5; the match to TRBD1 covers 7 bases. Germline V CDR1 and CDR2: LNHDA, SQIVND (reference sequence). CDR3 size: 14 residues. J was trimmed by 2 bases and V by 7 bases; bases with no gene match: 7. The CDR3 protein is CASTARRGQETQYF. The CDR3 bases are TGTGCCAGTACCGCCCGCAGGGGGCAAGAGACCCAGTACTTC.

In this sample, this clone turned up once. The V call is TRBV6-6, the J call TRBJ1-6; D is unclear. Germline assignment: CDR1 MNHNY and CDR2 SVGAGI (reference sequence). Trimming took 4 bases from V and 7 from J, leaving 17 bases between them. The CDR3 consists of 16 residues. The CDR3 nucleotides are TGTGCCAGCAGTTCTCAGCGGCCGTCTATAAATTCACCCCTCCACTTT. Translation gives CASSSQRPSINSPLHF.